A selection of T cell receptor beta chains follows, all from one sample in a study of OX40 agonist ivuxolimab in advanced cancers. Using immunoSEQ multiplex PCR, the repertoire was profiled, and TCRdb retains in-frame clones only, with some absent. The table lists approximately 60,000 clones, roughly 84% of them singletons. Source: CD4+ or CD8+ T cells sorted from blood, taken in a trial of the OX40 agonist ivuxolimab. The receptors were gathered from an adult with an advanced solid tumor such as melanoma, head and neck, liver or kidney cancer. Both conserved end residues are part of each CDR3. D genes are given only for firm matches. Where a row states a size, it is once, few, many or the class of an expanded clone; other rows omit it.

NA | TRBJ1-2 | NA | TRBV7-9 | TGTGCCAGCAGCCGTCCCGCCGCCGGGACGGCTAACTATGGCTACACCTTC | CASSRPAAGTANYGYTF
NA | TRBJ2-3 | NA | TRBV28 | TGTGCCAGCAGTCCCCGGCTCAAGGGCACAGATACGCAGTATTTT | CASSPRLKGTDTQYF
NA | TRBJ2-1 | NA | TRBV19 | TGTGCCAGTAGTCCAGGGACCCGGGAGCAGTTCTTC | CASSPGTREQFF
NA | TRBJ1-1 | NA | TRBV4-2 | TGTGCCAGCAGCCAAGTAACCGAGAACACTGAAGCTTTCTTT | CASSQVTENTEAFF
NA | TRBJ1-1 | NA | TRBV6-5 | TGTGCCAGCAGTTACTCGTCGGACGTGGCTTTCTTT | CASSYSSDVAFF
NA | TRBJ2-2 | NA | TRBV19 | TGTGCCAGTAGTTCCCTACAGGGATACACCGGGGAGCTGTTTTTT | CASSSLQGYTGELFF
TRBD2 | TRBJ2-3 | once | TRBV27 | TGTGCCAGCAGTTCCACTAGAGGCGGGAGAGGCTCAGATACGCAGTATTTT | CASSSTRGGRGSDTQYF
NA | TRBJ2-7 | NA | TRBV6-4 | TGTGCCAGCAGTGGACAGTGGCAACCCTACGAGCAGTACTTC | CASSGQWQPYEQYF
NA | TRBJ1-5 | NA | TRBV7-2 | TGTGCCAGCAGCTTAGATGGGGGTAGCAATCAGCCCCAGCATTTT | CASSLDGGSNQPQHF
TRBD2 | TRBJ2-1 | NA | TRBV11-3 | TGTGCCAGCAGCTATAACCCGACTAGCGGAACCTACAATGAGCAGTTCTTC | CASSYNPTSGTYNEQFF
NA | TRBJ2-1 | few | TRBV7-8 | TGTGCCAGCAGCCCACGGCTAGCCGACAATGAGCAGTTCTTC | CASSPRLADNEQFF
NA | TRBJ2-5 | NA | TRBV7-8 | TGTGCCAGCAGCCCAGGGACGGAGCGGACCCAGTACTTC | CASSPGTERTQYF
TRBD1 | TRBJ2-2 | NA | TRBV7-2 | TGTGCCAGCAGCTATACGGGACAGGGAGCCGGGGAGCTGTTTTTT | CASSYTGQGAGELFF
TRBD1 | TRBJ2-5 | NA | TRBV5-1 | TGCGCCAGCAGCGAGGGACAGGGCCAAGAGACCCAGTACTTC | CASSEGQGQETQYF
TRBD2 | TRBJ2-5 | NA | TRBV5-6 | TGTGCCAGCAGCTTGGCGGGGGGAGAGACCCAGTACTTC | CASSLAGGETQYF
TRBD1 | TRBJ1-5 | NA | TRBV29-1 | TGCAGCGTTGCTACCTCAGGACAGGGGAGGAATCAGCCCCAGCATTTT | CSVATSGQGRNQPQHF
NA | TRBJ1-1 | NA | TRBV6-6 | TGTGCCAGCAGTCCGGGGCAGGGCACTGAAGCTTTCTTT | CASSPGQGTEAFF
NA | TRBJ1-1 | NA | TRBV15 | TGTGCCACCGAGGGACCAATGAACACTGAAGCTTTCTTT | CATEGPMNTEAFF
TRBD2 | TRBJ2-1 | NA | TRBV6-5 | TGTGCCAGCAGTTACGGGCGGGGGGCATATGAGCAGTTCTTC | CASSYGRGAYEQFF
NA | TRBJ1-2 | few | TRBV13 | TGTGCCAGCAGCTCCGGACACGTAGCTAACTATGGCTACACCTTC | CASSSGHVANYGYTF
TRBD1 | TRBJ2-1 | NA | TRBV12-5 | TGTGCTAGTGGTTCCGACAGGGGGCGGGCTGCAGAGCAGTTCTTC | CASGSDRGRAAEQFF
NA | TRBJ1-1 | NA | TRBV19 | TGTGCCAGTAGCCAGACCGGGCAGCCGATTGAAGCTTTCTTT | CASSQTGQPIEAFF
NA | TRBJ1-1 | NA | TRBV5-1 | TGCGCCAGCAGCTTGGGCAGGGAAGGCACTGAAGCTTTCTTT | CASSLGREGTEAFF
TRBD1 | TRBJ1-6 | NA | TRBV5-6 | TGTGCCAGCAGCAGTGGACAGGGGCGGTCACCCCTCCACTTT | CASSSGQGRSPLHF
NA | TRBJ1-1 | NA | TRBV30 | TGTGCCTGGAGAGGATGGCGGACTAACACTGAAGCTTTCTTT | CAWRGWRTNTEAFF
NA | TRBJ2-1 | NA | TRBV21-1 | TGTGCCAGCAGCACCCGGTGGGGTCAGGGGCCCAATACTAACGAGCAGTTCTTC | CASSTRWGQGPNTNEQFF
TRBD1 | TRBJ2-5 | once | TRBV27 | TGTGCCAGCAGTTTCAGGGGGTATGAGACCCAGTACTTC | CASSFRGYETQYF
NA | TRBJ1-2 | NA | TRBV19 | TGTGCCAGTAGAAAGGACAGAGCTTCTGGCTACACCTTC | CASRKDRASGYTF
NA | TRBJ2-2 | once | TRBV5-1 | TGCGCCAGCGGGAATTTGAACACCGGGGAGCTGTTTTTT | CASGNLNTGELFF
NA | TRBJ1-2 | once | TRBV29-1 | TGCAGCGTTGAAGATGGTACCAGGGACGGCTACACCTTC | CSVEDGTRDGYTF
NA | TRBJ1-1 | NA | TRBV19 | TGTGCCACCACGACCCCTAACACTGAAGCTTTCTTT | CATTTPNTEAFF
TRBD1 | TRBJ2-5 | NA | TRBV5-1 | TGCGCCAGCAGCCCCCCCACAGGGGTGAGGGAGACCCAGTACTTC | CASSPPTGVRETQYF
NA | TRBJ1-6 | NA | TRBV11-2 | TGTGCCAGCAGCTTGGGTACAGGCTTCAGCTCCTATAATTCACCCCTCCACTTT | CASSLGTGFSSYNSPLHF
TRBD1 | TRBJ1-3 | NA | TRBV30 | TGTGCCTCAAGGGGGCCTGGAAACACCATATATTTT | CASRGPGNTIYF
TRBD2 | TRBJ2-3 | few | TRBV4-2 | TGTGCCAGCAGCCCGAGTACTAGCGGGGGTGATACGCAGTATTTT | CASSPSTSGGDTQYF
NA | TRBJ1-6 | NA | TRBV28 | TGTGCCAGCACCCGCAGCTCCTATAATTCACCCCTCCACTTT | CASTRSSYNSPLHF
NA | TRBJ1-2 | NA | TRBV30 | TGTGCCTGGAGTGCAGGACTGCACAACTATGGCTACACCTTC | CAWSAGLHNYGYTF
TRBD2 | TRBJ2-1 | once | TRBV5-1 | TGCGCCAGCAGACGGGGGACTAGCGCCATTGAGCAGTTCTTC | CASRRGTSAIEQFF
NA | TRBJ2-6 | NA | TRBV19 | TGTGCCAGTAGTCCCGGGACCCATGCGGGAGGGGCCAACGTCCTGACTTTC | CASSPGTHAGGANVLTF
NA | TRBJ1-3 | NA | TRBV19 | TGTGCCAGTAGGTCAGGATATTACTCTGGAAACACCATATATTTT | CASRSGYYSGNTIYF
NA | TRBJ2-4 | NA | TRBV13 | TGTGCCAGCAGCTTAGTTTTGGGGGCCAAAAACATTCAGTACTTC | CASSLVLGAKNIQYF
NA | TRBJ2-2 | NA | TRBV6-5 | TGTGCCAGCAGTTACGAAGGATACACCGGGGAGCTGTTTTTT | CASSYEGYTGELFF
NA | TRBJ1-2 | few | TRBV19 | TGTGCCAGTAGTATCGAGATACAGGGCCATGGCTACACCTTC | CASSIEIQGHGYTF
NA | TRBJ2-3 | once | TRBV15 | TGTGCCACCAGCAGCAGCACAGATACGCAGTATTTT | CATSSSTDTQYF
NA | TRBJ1-5 | few | TRBV6-1 | TGTGCCAGCAGTGAAGTAAGGGTTAGCAATCAGCCCCAGCATTTT | CASSEVRVSNQPQHF
NA | TRBJ1-5 | NA | TRBV19 | TGTGCCAGTAGTACCCCCAAGGATCGCCAGCCCCAGCATTTT | CASSTPKDRQPQHF
NA | TRBJ2-1 | NA | TRBV27 | TGTGCCAGCAGTTTATGGTCAATCCCCACTAGAACACATAACCTCACTAGCTCCTACAATGAGCAGTTCTTC | CASSLWSIPTRTHNLTSSYNEQFF
NA | TRBJ1-1 | NA | TRBV7-9 | TGTGCCAGCAGCTTCAGCAACACTGAAGCTTTCTTT | CASSFSNTEAFF